This note documents a single T cell receptor beta chain sequence. The sample originates from a study of blood T cell repertoires in COVID-19. At the level of the study: PBMCs, B-cell-depleted T cells, or T cells were the source of the cDNA or gDNA that made up the material.

Per the study methods: Nucleated cell number was recorded as an estimate derived from reference gene primer amplification. TCRdb's copy holds only in-frame clones and misses some; the assay was immunoSEQ multiplex PCR. V and J calls plus clone size are reproduced from that table; the DNA served to infer D and trimming. The sample yields around 220,000 clones, 75% to 90% seen once. Those enrolled, adults aged 18 to 89 years, came from about two dozen US areas. Cohort allocation depended upon clinical history that participants reported. Germline V gene data show CDR1 as SGHAT and CDR2 as FQNNGV. Trimming shortened V by 1 base and J by 8 bases, and 6 bases separated the two germline ends. CDR3 size: 12 residues.

The sequence derives from a woman in her 30s with acute COVID-19. The rearrangement links TRBV11-2 to TRBJ2-1; the D gene is possibly TRBD1 (5 bases). The source material was PBMCs or T cells enriched from blood (not recorded which). The CDR3 nucleotides are TGTGCCAGCAGCTTAGTGGGGCATGAGCAGTTCTTC. Translation: CASSLVGHEQFF.